This T cell receptor (beta chain) was sequenced during a study of a mutant IDH1 vaccine in newly diagnosed glioma. The CDR3 length is 14 residues. Per germline, CDR1 SGHTA and CDR2 FQGNSA. With V trimmed by 1 base and J by 5 bases, 4 bases remained unmatched. As to time point: week 5, during vaccination. Alongside topical imiquimod, each dose of vaccine comprised 300 ug of mutant IDH1 20-mer peptide. The data were produced by immunoSEQ multiplex PCR, yet TCRdb's version contains in-frame clones alone and is incomplete. This sample has some 51,000 clones, with around four fifths found just once. A word on this clone: Its antigen is still unknown.

The specimen comprised PBMCs, sampled from a glioma patient whose treatment included an IDH1 peptide vaccine. This TCR came from a woman aged 35 to 49 with glioma. The chain carries TRBV7-2 and TRBJ2-5; 7 bases line up with TRBD2. The CDR3 loop reads CASSLGSGPETQYF. CDR3 coding DNA: TGTGCCAGCAGCTTAGGTAGCGGGCCCGAGACCCAGTACTTC.